This TCR beta chain emerged from a study of immune cell composition in non-small cell lung cancer. Broader study findings: Top 10 clone scores and clonality were higher in squamous than adenocarcinoma.

The CDR3 consists of 14 residues. Trimming pared 0 bases from V and 6 bases from J, leaving 12 bases between. Per germline, CDR1 MNHEY and CDR2 SVGAGI. About this clone itself: Its antigen remains unidentified.

Libraries were prepared by immunoSEQ multiplex PCR; TCRdb keeps only in-frame clonotypes and omits some of them. The table includes roughly 3,000 clones, roughly 82% detected once. The V and J genes are TRBV6-5 and TRBJ2-7; a possible D gene is TRBD2 (6 bases). This TCR derives from a human donor with non-small cell lung cancer. The sample comprised lung tumor tissue. The CDR3 reads CASSYSLGGIEQYF. In nucleotides, the CDR3 is TGTGCCAGCAGTTACTCCCTGGGGGGTATCGAGCAGTACTTC.